These T cell receptor beta chains were read from a single sample in a study of identical twins. TCRdb re-called the 5' RACE reads with MiXCR, one entry per CDR3 protein. The sample contains about 260,000 distinct CDR3 sequences, 5.5% to 8% of which appear only once. The data were also submitted as part of a second study, on yellow fever vaccine responses in identical twins.

Sequenced material: memory (CD45RO+) T cells sorted from blood. The receptor source for this set is a woman aged 18-29 years in good health. CDR3s include the opening cysteine and the closing phenylalanine or tryptophan. Fields, in order: D gene, clone size, V gene, J gene, CDR3 protein, CDR3 DNA. The D gene is left open where the match is weak. Size is stated for part of the rows, as once, few or many counts, or as a class when the clone is expanded.

NA	NA	TRBV27	TRBJ2-1	CASSSRFSAYNEQFF	TGTGCCAGCAGTTCTCGCTTTAGCGCTTACAATGAGCAGTTCTTC
TRBD2	many	TRBV12-3/TRBV12-4	TRBJ2-5	CASSLTSGAQETQYF	TGTGCCAGCAGTTTGACTAGCGGGGCCCAAGAGACCCAGTACTTC
NA	few	TRBV6-1	TRBJ2-5	CASSELRTRKETQYF	TGTGCCAGCAGTGAATTGAGGACTCGAAAAGAGACCCAGTACTTC
TRBD1	many	TRBV7-8	TRBJ1-1	CASSWGQGNTEAFF	TGTGCCAGCAGCTGGGGACAGGGGAACACTGAAGCTTTCTTT
NA	many	TRBV7-9	TRBJ2-6	CASSLDGVKANVLTF	TGTGCCAGCAGCTTAGATGGTGTTAAGGCCAACGTCCTGACTTTC
NA	NA	TRBV29-1	TRBJ2-3	CSANPFTDTQYF	TGCAGCGCCAATCCCTTCACAGATACGCAGTATTTT
TRBD2	NA	TRBV20-1	TRBJ2-1	CSARDPRLAGVSWNEQFF	TGCAGTGCTAGAGATCCGAGACTAGCGGGAGTCTCTTGGAATGAGCAGTTCTTC
TRBD2	few	TRBV2	TRBJ2-2	CASTILAGDGTGELFF	TGTGCCAGCACCATACTAGCGGGGGATGGTACCGGGGAGCTGTTTTTT
NA	NA	TRBV28	TRBJ2-4	CASSLGRAPKNIQYF	TGTGCCAGCAGTTTGGGCAGGGCCCCTAAAAACATTCAGTACTTC
TRBD1	many	TRBV5-1	TRBJ2-7	CASSRDSYEQYF	TGCGCCAGCAGCCGGGACAGCTACGAGCAGTACTTC
NA	many	TRBV12-3/TRBV12-4	TRBJ2-2	CASSPDGTRARRELFF	TGTGCCAGCAGTCCCGACGGGACTCGAGCGCGCCGGGAGCTGTTTTTT
NA	few	TRBV18	TRBJ2-1	CASSDLRTNNEQFF	TGTGCCAGCTCAGATCTGAGGACTAACAATGAGCAGTTCTTC
TRBD2	NA	TRBV5-5	TRBJ2-1	CASSLGGALSYNEQFF	TGTGCCAGCAGTCTCGGGGGGGCCCTCTCCTACAATGAGCAGTTCTTC
NA	NA	TRBV29-1	TRBJ2-5	CSATRWPQETQYF	TGCAGCGCCACAAGGTGGCCCCAAGAGACCCAGTACTTC
NA	few	TRBV12-3/TRBV12-4	TRBJ1-1	CASSRDPHRETEAFF	TGTGCCAGCAGTAGGGACCCACACAGGGAAACTGAAGCTTTCTTT
TRBD1	few	TRBV5-4	TRBJ2-1	CASSWDRGPYNEQFF	TGTGCCAGCAGCTGGGACAGGGGGCCTTACAATGAGCAGTTCTTC
NA	few	TRBV19	TRBJ1-2	CASTPSLGGGYTF	TGTGCCAGTACTCCCTCTTTGGGAGGAGGCTACACCTTC
NA	NA	TRBV5-1	TRBJ1-2	CASSPAGAGYTF	TGCGCCAGCAGCCCAGCGGGGGCGGGCTACACCTTC
TRBD2	NA	TRBV20-1	TRBJ2-7	CSAREALAGEMKYEQYF	TGCAGTGCTAGAGAAGCGTTGGCGGGAGAAATGAAATACGAGCAGTACTTC
NA	NA	TRBV2	TRBJ1-2	CASSRTTTRSGYTF	TGTGCCAGCTCACGAACCACGACTAGGAGTGGCTACACCTTC
TRBD2	NA	TRBV20-1	TRBJ2-7	CSASVGSGSVSEQYF	TGCAGTGCTAGTGTCGGTAGCGGGAGTGTGAGCGAGCAGTACTTC
TRBD1	NA	TRBV10-3	TRBJ2-5	CAISGTEETQYF	TGTGCCATCAGCGGGACAGAAGAGACCCAGTACTTC
NA	few	TRBV5-1	TRBJ2-2	CASSLGTVGTNTGELFF	TGCGCCAGCAGCTTGGGCACGGTGGGGACGAACACCGGGGAGCTGTTTTTT
NA	few	TRBV2	TRBJ1-2	CASAGMNYGYTF	TGTGCCAGCGCTGGGATGAACTATGGCTACACCTTC
NA	NA	TRBV20-1	TRBJ1-2	CSATTALGYTF	TGCAGTGCGACGACCGCGTTGGGCTACACCTTC
TRBD2	few	TRBV9	TRBJ2-1	CASSVVSLAGGLGEQFF	TGTGCCAGCAGCGTAGTGAGTCTGGCGGGGGGGCTGGGAGAGCAGTTCTTC
TRBD2	NA	TRBV11-2	TRBJ2-3	CASSATSGLAGGIADTQYF	TGTGCCAGCAGCGCAACCTCGGGACTAGCGGGAGGTATTGCAGATACGCAGTATTTT
NA	many	TRBV2	TRBJ2-6	CASSEEQFSGANVLTF	TGTGCCAGCAGTGAGGAACAGTTCTCTGGGGCCAACGTCCTGACTTTC
TRBD1	few	TRBV28	TRBJ1-6	CASSTPTGVYNSPLHF	TGTGCCAGCAGTACTCCGACAGGGGTCTATAATTCACCCCTCCACTTT
NA	NA	TRBV6-5	TRBJ1-1	CASSYSGPRATEAFF	TGTGCCAGCAGTTACTCCGGGCCCCGGGCCACTGAAGCTTTCTTT
NA	few	TRBV9	TRBJ2-7	CASSVGTDSSYEQYF	TGTGCCAGCAGCGTAGGAACAGACTCTTCCTACGAGCAGTACTTC
TRBD1	many	TRBV4-2	TRBJ1-1	CASSLQGQGNTEAFF	TGTGCCAGCAGCCTACAGGGACAGGGGAACACTGAAGCTTTCTTT
NA	few	TRBV28	TRBJ2-2	CASKVGPGELFF	TGTGCCAGCAAGGTGGGACCCGGGGAGCTGTTTTTT
NA	NA	TRBV28	TRBJ1-1	CASSGIQEAFF	TGTGCCAGCAGCGGTATTCAGGAAGCTTTCTTT
TRBD2	many	TRBV5-1	TRBJ2-1	CASSWGLAGGQFIDNEQFF	TGCGCCAGCAGCTGGGGACTAGCGGGAGGGCAATTTATCGACAATGAGCAGTTCTTC
NA	NA	TRBV29-1	TRBJ2-5	CSAAGGYQETQYF	TGCAGCGCCGCAGGGGGGTACCAAGAGACCCAGTACTTC
NA	many	TRBV29-1	TRBJ2-5	CSVYQETQYF	TGCAGCGTGTACCAAGAGACCCAGTACTTC
TRBD2	many	TRBV20-1	TRBJ2-7	CSAILAGESGEQYF	TGCAGTGCCATACTAGCGGGAGAATCGGGCGAGCAGTACTTC
NA	many	TRBV4-2	TRBJ2-1	CASRPAGSGSYNEQFF	TGTGCCAGCAGGCCAGCAGGTAGCGGCTCCTACAATGAGCAGTTCTTC
TRBD2	NA	TRBV20-1	TRBJ2-1	CSARTSLSYNEQFF	TGCAGTGCAAGGACTAGCTTGTCCTACAATGAGCAGTTCTTC
TRBD2	many	TRBV20-1	TRBJ2-2	CSAKHSGRETGELFF	TGCAGTGCTAAGCATAGCGGGAGGGAGACCGGGGAGCTGTTTTTT
TRBD2	few	TRBV7-9	TRBJ2-2	CASGLALAGELFF	TGTGCCAGCGGACTAGCTCTCGCCGGGGAGCTGTTTTTT
TRBD2	many	TRBV6-1	TRBJ2-1	CASSSRLAGDNEQFF	TGTGCCAGCAGCTCCCGACTAGCGGGAGACAATGAGCAGTTCTTC
NA	NA	TRBV20-1	TRBJ1-1	CSARGQSHTEAFF	TGCAGTGCTAGAGGACAGTCTCACACTGAAGCTTTCTTT
TRBD1	few	TRBV28	TRBJ2-1	CASSPRDRPLHEQFF	TGTGCCAGCAGTCCCAGGGACAGACCCTTACATGAGCAGTTCTTC
TRBD2	NA	TRBV5-4	TRBJ2-3	CASSFRPGLAGVGTDTQYF	TGTGCCAGCAGCTTCCGACCGGGACTAGCGGGAGTAGGCACAGATACGCAGTATTTT
NA	NA	TRBV20-1	TRBJ2-2	CSASSGSTASNTGELFF	TGCAGTGCTAGCTCAGGGAGTACGGCCTCGAACACCGGGGAGCTGTTTTTT
NA	NA	TRBV4-2	TRBJ2-1	CASSQDDVRDEQFF	TGTGCCAGCAGCCAAGATGACGTACGCGATGAGCAGTTCTTC
TRBD1	NA	TRBV6-1	TRBJ2-3	CASSVDRGSTDTQYF	TGTGCCAGCAGTGTTGACAGGGGCAGCACAGATACGCAGTATTTT
NA	many	TRBV15	TRBJ1-5	CATSRQSNQPQHF	TGTGCCACCTCACGACAAAGCAATCAGCCCCAGCATTTT